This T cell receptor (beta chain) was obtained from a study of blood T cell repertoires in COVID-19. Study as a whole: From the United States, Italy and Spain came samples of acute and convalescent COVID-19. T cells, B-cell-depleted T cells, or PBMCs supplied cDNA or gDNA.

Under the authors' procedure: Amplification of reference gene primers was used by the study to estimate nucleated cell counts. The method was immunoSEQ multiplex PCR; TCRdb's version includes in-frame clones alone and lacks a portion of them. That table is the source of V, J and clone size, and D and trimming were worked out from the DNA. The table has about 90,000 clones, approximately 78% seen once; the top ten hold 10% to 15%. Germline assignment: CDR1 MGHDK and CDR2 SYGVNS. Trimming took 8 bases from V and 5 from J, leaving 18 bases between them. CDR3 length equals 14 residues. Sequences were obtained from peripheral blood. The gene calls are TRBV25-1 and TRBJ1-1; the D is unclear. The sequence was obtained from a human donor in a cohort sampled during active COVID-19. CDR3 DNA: TGTGCCAGCCTTCCGGGATCCCAGAGAACTGAAGCTTTCTTT. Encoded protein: CASLPGSQRTEAFF. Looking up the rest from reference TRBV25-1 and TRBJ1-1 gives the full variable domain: EADIYQTPRYLVIGTGKKITLECSQTMGHDKMYWYQQDPGMELHLIHYSYGVNSTEKGDLSSESTVSRIRTEHFPLTLESARPSHTSQYLCASLPGSQRTEAFFGQGTRLTVV.